This entry is about one T cell receptor (beta chain). What it binds is unknown. Isolated RNA was reverse transcribed in full, so expressed TCRB transcripts were sequenced. Assay used: immunoSEQ multiplex PCR; TCRdb lists only in-frame clones, some missing. Of a few hundred thousand clones in the sample, around a tenth were seen once. This sample is drawn from a study of beta chain features in type 1 diabetes. Unmatched junction bases numbered 11, after V lost 6 bases and J lost 6 bases. The CDR3 has 14 residues. Per germline, CDR1 SGHRS and CDR2 YFSETQ. Study findings and constraints: Shortening that was moderate but significant affected the TCRB CDR3s of Type 1 diabetes patients in all four CD4+ subsets. Patients with type 1 diabetes showed fewer VDJ junction insertions and more deletions. cDNA sequencing could over-represent cells with high TCR expression.

One heparinised draw, averaging around 120 mL, was taken per donor. Cells sorted by CD45RO/CCR7/CD25/CD127/CD95/CD27 comprised CD4+ naive, central memory, regulatory and stem cell-like memory cells. Material for sequencing was central memory CD4+ T cells from blood. This TCR derives from a man younger than 45 with type 1 diabetes. This sequence joins TRBV5-1 and TRBJ2-7; 8 bases agree with TRBD2. CDR3 residues: CASTFSGMGGEQYF. CDR3 nucleotides: TGCGCCAGCACCTTTAGCGGGATGGGCGGCGAGCAGTACTTC. The full variable domain, completed using reference TRBV5-1 and TRBJ2-7, is KAGVTQTPRYLIKTRGQQVTLSCSPISGHRSVSWYQQTPGQGLQFLFEYFSETQRNKGNFPGRFSGRQFSNSRSEMNVSTLELGDSALYLCASTFSGMGGEQYFGPGTRLTVT.